What follows describes a single T cell receptor beta chain. The sample comes from a study of T cells in localized non-small cell lung cancer. V lost 2 bases to trimming and J lost 3 bases, with 6 bases between them. CDR1 is SGHDT and CDR2 is YYEEEE in the germline V gene. The CDR3 contains 12 residues. Profiling relied on immunoSEQ multiplex PCR, and the TCRdb table lists in-frame clones only, not all of them. This table holds more than 30,000 clones, approximately 72% found once. Sequenced here: peripheral blood, sampled before any cancer treatment. The chain couples TRBV5-6 to TRBJ2-7; no clear D. This TCR was recovered from a male donor at least 60 years old with stage II squamous cell lung carcinoma. CDR3 loop: CASSFRHYEQYF. In DNA, the CDR3 is TGTGCCAGCAGCTTTAGACACTACGAGCAGTACTTC.